The 20 T cell receptor beta chains below come from one sample, sequenced in a study of blood T cell repertoires in COVID-19. Only in-frame clones appear in the TCRdb table, and some are missing; sequencing was by immunoSEQ multiplex PCR. The top ten hold roughly 6.7% of the sample, which has 55,000 or so clones, around 87% seen once. The source material was peripheral blood. The receptors here all came from a man in his 60s with active or convalescent COVID-19.

The chain links TRBV7-6 to TRBJ1-1, with D maybe TRBD1 (6 bases). The CDR3 covers 13 residues. With 6 bases removed from V and 1 base from J, the gap between germline ends came to 9 bases. CDR1 SGHVS and CDR2 FNYEAQ come from the germline V gene. The CDR3: CASSPTGNTEAFF. The CDR3 DNA follows: TGTGCCAGCAGTCCGACAGGGAACACTGAAGCTTTCTTT. The whole variable domain, remainder taken from reference TRBV7-6 and TRBJ1-1, is GAGVSQSPRYKVTKRGQDVALRCDPISGHVSLYWYRQALGQGPEFLTYFNYEAQQDKSGLPNDRFSAERPEGSISTLTIQRTEQRDSAMYRCASSPTGNTEAFFGQGTRLTVV.

The chain couples TRBV29-1 to TRBJ1-2; a weak D match, TRBD1 (6 bases). CDR3 length equals 16 residues. The germline V gene has CDR1 SQVTM and CDR2 ANQGSEA. The ends were cut back, 4 bases at V and 2 bases at J, with 20 bases in the middle. Here the CDR3 DNA reads TGCAGCGTTGGAGGTTGGGGTACAGGGCGAAACTATGGCTACACCTTC. Amino acids: CSVGGWGTGRNYGYTF.

The CDR3 nucleotides are TGTGCCCAAAAGTTCAGCTTACGGCGGGGGGAGGAATATGGCTACACCTTC. It codes for CAQKFSLRRGEEYGYTF. The V call is TRBV5-6, the J call TRBJ1-2, with a possible D match to TRBD1 (5 bases). Germline CDR1 and CDR2: SGHDT and YYEEEE. V lost 10 bases to trimming and J lost 5 bases, with 30 bases between them. The CDR3 extends over 17 amino acids.

This chain uses TRBV2 with TRBJ2-3; 12 positions agree with TRBD2. V lost 10 bases to trimming and J lost 0 bases; unmatched junction nucleotides: 5. This CDR3 contains 15 residues. The germline V gene encodes CDR1 SNHLY and CDR2 FYNNEI. This CDR3 reads CATIGTSGSTDTQYF. The CDR3 region has the DNA TGTGCCACCATTGGGACTAGCGGGAGCACAGATACGCAGTATTTT.

The chain couples TRBV5-1 to TRBJ1-2; TRBD1 matches at 8 bases. Germline trimming cut 4 bases from V and 4 bases from J; bases unmatched to any gene: 9. The V gene's germline CDR1 is SGHRS and CDR2 YFSETQ. The CDR3 consists of 15 residues. The CDR3 DNA sequence: TGCGCCAGCAGCCCACCGGACAGGGATACCTATGGCTACACCTTC. Protein: CASSPPDRDTYGYTF.

The chain joins TRBV9 to TRBJ2-1, with 9 bases matching TRBD1. CDR1 is SGDLS and CDR2 is YYNGEE in the germline V gene. V trimming: 3 bases; J trimming: 9 bases; junction bases outside the gene matches: 13. The CDR3 extends over 16 amino acids. As DNA, the CDR3 is TGTGCCAGCAGCGCCTGGCTAGGGACAGGGTACGGTGAGCAGTTCTTC. This sequence encodes CASSAWLGTGYGEQFF.

The rearrangement joins TRBV13 to TRBJ1-4, with no clear D. Trimming shortened V by 5 bases and J by 0 bases, and 16 bases separated the two germline ends. Germline CDR1 reads PRHDT; CDR2 reads FYEKMQ (reference sequence). The CDR3 loop spans 17 amino acids. CDR3 sequence (DNA): TGTGCCAGCAGCATCGGACGGGAAGCAACAACTAATGAAAAACTGTTTTTT. This codes for CASSIGREATTNEKLFF.

The chain links TRBV24-1 to TRBJ1-1; a possible D gene is TRBD1 (6 bases). The CDR3 is made up of 16 amino acids. Per the germline V gene, CDR1 is KGHDR and CDR2 is SFDVKD. Trimming stripped 4 bases from V and 1 base from J, with 15 bases between. The CDR3 is CATSDNTGFTNTEAFF. Here the CDR3 DNA reads TGTGCCACCAGTGACAACACAGGGTTTACGAACACTGAAGCTTTCTTT.

This sequence joins TRBV10-2 and TRBJ1-6; TRBD1 matches 12 bases. Germline CDR1 reads WSHSY; CDR2 reads SAAADI. J gave up 7 bases and V 3 bases, and 7 bases lay outside the gene matches. This CDR3 has 17 residues. The CDR3 reads CASSDPLGTGGNSPLHF. Written as DNA, the CDR3 is TGCGCCAGCAGTGACCCTCTTGGGACAGGGGGCAATTCACCCCTCCACTTT.

This CDR3 is CASSDGNEQFF. The CDR3 coding sequence is TGTGCCAGCTCAGACGGGAATGAGCAGTTCTTC. The chain joins TRBV18 to TRBJ2-1; D is undetermined. The length of the CDR3 is 11 residues. Trimming left V 5 bases short and J 7 bases short, with 6 bases between. CDR1 and CDR2 from the germline V gene are KGHSH and LQKENI.

This chain connects TRBV5-1 to TRBJ1-4, with 7 bases lining up with TRBD1. Germline CDR1 and CDR2: SGHRS and YFSETQ. The CDR3 is made up of 13 amino acids. The J segment lost 7 bases and the V segment lost 5 bases, leaving 5 bases of the junction unmatched. CDR3 loop: CASSIRGTEKLFF. The CDR3 DNA reads TGCGCCAGCAGTATCAGGGGGACTGAAAAACTGTTTTTT.

The chain employs TRBV7-9 and TRBJ2-5, with D unclear. Deletions cut 8 bases from V and 3 bases from J, with 7 bases between. The CDR3 sequence is 11 residues long. The germline V gene has CDR1 SEHNR and CDR2 FQNEAQ (reference sequence). CDR3 residues: CASFSEETQYF. The CDR3 DNA reads as TGTGCCAGCTTTTCAGAAGAGACCCAGTACTTC.

This clone has just one count. The chain couples TRBV6-6 to TRBJ2-5, with 10 bases aligning to TRBD2. This CDR3 is 15 amino acids long. Germline CDR1 is MNHNY and CDR2 is SVGAGI (reference sequence). V dropped 5 bases and J dropped 5; count of bases not matched to a gene: 8. The CDR3 is CASSAGTSARETQYF. In nucleotides, the CDR3 is TGTGCCAGCAGTGCCGGGACTAGCGCCAGGGAGACCCAGTACTTC.

The chain has TRBV10-2 and TRBJ2-7; 9 nucleotides line up with TRBD2. The CDR3 length is 15 residues. J gave up 1 base and V 3 bases, and 4 bases lay outside the gene matches. Germline V lookup: CDR1 WSHSY, CDR2 SAAADI. For the CDR3, the DNA is TGCGCCAGCAGTGATCCCAGCGGGGGGTCCTACGAGCAGTACTTC. Protein sequence: CASSDPSGGSYEQYF.

This sequence joins TRBV18 and TRBJ1-6; maybe TRBD1 (5 bases). CDR3 length: 13 amino acids. V lost 2 bases and J 10 bases, leaving 9 bases between the germline ends. CDR1 and CDR2 (germline): KGHSH, LQKENI. As DNA, the CDR3 is TGTGCCAGCTCACCAGTAGGGGAATCACCCCTCCACTTT. This gives the protein CASSPVGESPLHF. The full variable domain, with the rest looked up from reference TRBV18 and TRBJ1-6, is NAGVMQNPRHLVRRRGQEARLRCSPMKGHSHVYWYRQLPEEGLKFMVYLQKENIIDESGMPKERFSAEFPKEGPSILRIQQVVRGDSAAYFCASSPVGESPLHFGNGTRLTVT.

The chain uses TRBV5-6 and TRBJ2-3, with TRBD1 matching 10 bases. Germline CDR1 and CDR2: SGHDT and YYEEEE. Losses at the gene ends were 4 bases for V and 5 bases for J; bases not matched to a gene: 7. The CDR3 loop spans 15 amino acids. The CDR3 sequence is CASSTDRGPRDTQYF. The CDR3 coding sequence is TGTGCCAGCAGCACTGACAGGGGGCCGCGAGATACGCAGTATTTT.

This sequence joins TRBV12-5 and TRBJ2-1; TRBD1 might be the D (5 bases). There are 16 residues in the CDR3. CDR1 is LGHNT and CDR2 is FRNRAP in the germline V gene. Trimming left V 5 bases short and J 0 bases short, with 14 bases between. CDR3 coding DNA: TGTGCTAGTGGTCACCCGAGGACAAGCTCCTACAATGAGCAGTTCTTC. As protein: CASGHPRTSSYNEQFF.

V gene TRBV6-5 combines with J gene TRBJ1-2; weak D call: TRBD1 (6 bases). CDR1 is MNHEY and CDR2 is SVGAGI in the germline V gene. CDR3 size: 14 residues. The V gene lost 2 bases and the J gene lost 6 bases, with 13 bases spanning the gap. The CDR3 DNA reads TGTGCCAGCAGTTACGCAACAGGGAGGGATGGCTACACCTTC. Amino acid sequence: CASSYATGRDGYTF.

This clone was counted between two and nine times. The CDR3 loop reads CASSQASGRRNEQYF. In nucleotides, the CDR3 is TGTGCCAGCAGCCAAGCAAGCGGGAGGAGGAACGAGCAGTACTTC. The chain carries TRBV4-2 and TRBJ2-7, with 9 bases fitting TRBD2. Germline loops: CDR1 LGHNA, CDR2 YNFKEQ. The V gene end was trimmed by 1 base and the J gene end by 5 bases; junction bases not matched to a gene: 6. The CDR3 length is 15 residues.

This clone was detected a few times. V is TRBV5-4 and J is TRBJ2-2, with D unclear. The CDR3 length is 14 residues. CDR1 is SGHNT, CDR2 YYREEE, per germline (reference sequence). V shed 2 bases and J shed 1 base, with 6 bases lying between them. The CDR3 region has the DNA TGTGCCAGCAGCTTATTCGGGAACACCGGGGAGCTGTTTTTT. It encodes CASSLFGNTGELFF.